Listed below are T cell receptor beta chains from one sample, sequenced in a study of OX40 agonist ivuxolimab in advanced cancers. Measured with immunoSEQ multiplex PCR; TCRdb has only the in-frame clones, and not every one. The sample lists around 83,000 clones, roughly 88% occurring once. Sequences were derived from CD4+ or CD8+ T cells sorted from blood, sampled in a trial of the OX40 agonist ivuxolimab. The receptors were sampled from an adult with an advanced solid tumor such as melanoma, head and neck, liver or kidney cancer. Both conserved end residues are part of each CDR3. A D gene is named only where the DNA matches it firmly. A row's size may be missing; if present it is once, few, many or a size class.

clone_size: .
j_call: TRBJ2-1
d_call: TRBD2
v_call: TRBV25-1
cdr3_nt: TGTGCCAGCAGTAAGGGACTACGAGGGAACAATGAGCAGTTCTTC
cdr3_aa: CASSKGLRGNNEQFF

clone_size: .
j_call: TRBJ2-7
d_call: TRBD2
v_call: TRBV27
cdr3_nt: TGTGCCAGCAGTCCGACTAGCGTGAACGAGCAGTACTTC
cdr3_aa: CASSPTSVNEQYF

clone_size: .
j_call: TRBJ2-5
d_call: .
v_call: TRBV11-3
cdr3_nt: TGTGCCAGCAGCCGCGGGCCTCAAGAGACCCAGTACTTC
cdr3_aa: CASSRGPQETQYF

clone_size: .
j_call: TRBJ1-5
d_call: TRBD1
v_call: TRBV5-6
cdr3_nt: TGTGCCAGCAGCCCGAACAGGGGCCGTAGGAAAACTCAGCCCCAGCATTTT
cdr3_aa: CASSPNRGRRKTQPQHF

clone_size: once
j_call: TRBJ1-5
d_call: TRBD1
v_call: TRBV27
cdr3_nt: TGTGCCAGCAGTTCGCAGACAGGGGGCAATCAGCCCCAGCATTTT
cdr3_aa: CASSSQTGGNQPQHF

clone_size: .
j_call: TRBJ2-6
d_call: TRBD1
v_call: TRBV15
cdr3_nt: TGTGCCACCAGCAGGACAGGGGCCTCTGGGGCCAACGTCCTGACTTTC
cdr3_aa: CATSRTGASGANVLTF

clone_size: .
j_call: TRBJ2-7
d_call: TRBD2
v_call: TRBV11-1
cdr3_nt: TGTGCCAGCAGCTTATCCCTTAGCGGGACCTACGAGCAGTACTTC
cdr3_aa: CASSLSLSGTYEQYF

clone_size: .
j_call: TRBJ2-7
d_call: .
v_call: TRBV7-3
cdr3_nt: TGTGCCAGCAGCTTAAACCCGGGAGTAGGCGAGCAGTACTTC
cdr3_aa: CASSLNPGVGEQYF

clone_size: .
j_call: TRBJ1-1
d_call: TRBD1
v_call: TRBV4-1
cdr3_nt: TGCGCCAGCAGCCATGGACAGGGGGACCGGTTGAACACTGAAGCTTTCTTT
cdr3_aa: CASSHGQGDRLNTEAFF

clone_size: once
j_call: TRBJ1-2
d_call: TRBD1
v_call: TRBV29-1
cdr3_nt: TGCAGCGGGGGACAGGGGGACTATGGCTACACCTTC
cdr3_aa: CSGGQGDYGYTF

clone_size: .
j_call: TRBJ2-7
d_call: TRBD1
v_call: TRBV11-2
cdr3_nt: TGTGCCAGCAGCTGGGACAGAGCCTACGAGCAGTACTTC
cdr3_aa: CASSWDRAYEQYF

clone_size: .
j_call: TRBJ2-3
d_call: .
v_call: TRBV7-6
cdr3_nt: TGTGCCAGCAGCTTAGCCTCTGACACAGATACGCAGTATTTT
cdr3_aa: CASSLASDTDTQYF

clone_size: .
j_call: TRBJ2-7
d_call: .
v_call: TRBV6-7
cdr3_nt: TGTGCCAGTCCTAGCCCCGAGCAGTACTTC
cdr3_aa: CASPSPEQYF

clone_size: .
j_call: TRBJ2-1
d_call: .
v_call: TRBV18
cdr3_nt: TGTGCCAGCTCACCCCGCCAAGGACGTTACAATGAGCAGTTCTTC
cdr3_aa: CASSPRQGRYNEQFF

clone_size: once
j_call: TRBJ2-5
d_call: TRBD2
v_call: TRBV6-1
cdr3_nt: TGTGCCAGCAGTCGTCCACTAGCGGAAGAGACCCAGTACTTC
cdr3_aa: CASSRPLAEETQYF

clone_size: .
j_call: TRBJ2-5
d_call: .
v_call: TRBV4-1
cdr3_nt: TGCGCCAGCAGCCCCAGCGGAAGCCAAGAGACCCAGTACTTC
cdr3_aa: CASSPSGSQETQYF

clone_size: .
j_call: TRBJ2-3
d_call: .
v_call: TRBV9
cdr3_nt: TGTGCCAGCAGCGTATTTGAGGGGAGGACAGATACGCAGTATTTT
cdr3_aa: CASSVFEGRTDTQYF

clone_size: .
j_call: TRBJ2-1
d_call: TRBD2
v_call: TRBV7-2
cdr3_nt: TGTGCCAGCAGCTTACAGGGACTAGCGGGAGGGCCCTACAATGAGCAGTTCTTC
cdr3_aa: CASSLQGLAGGPYNEQFF